These 26 T cell receptor beta chains originate from one sample sequenced in a study of T cells in Graves' hyperthyroidism and ophthalmopathy. Amplified TCR beta CDR3 regions derived from RNA transcripts. TCR CDR3 underwent first-round RT-PCR with the HTBI primer set. TCRdb analysed the multiplex PCR reads with MiXCR anew, one entry per CDR3 protein. Of about half a million distinct CDR3 sequences listed, roughly a quarter were seen once; the top ten hold around 11%. Source material: blood. The receptors shown here come from a woman in her 30s with Graves' ophthalmopathy.

This clonotype occurred once. The rearrangement uses TRBV11-1 and TRBJ1-5; TRBD1 agrees at 8 bases. V was pared by 7 bases and J by 1 base, with 18 bases of the junction left unmatched. CDR1 is SGHAT, CDR2 FQDESV, per germline (reference sequence). The CDR3 sequence is 19 residues long. The CDR3 DNA sequence: TGTGCCAGCACCGAAAGGGACAGGTTCGTCGAGGGGAGCAATCAGCCCCAGCATTTT. This codes for CASTERDRFVEGSNQPQHF. Filled out from reference TRBV11-1 and TRBJ1-5, the complete variable domain reads EAEVAQSPRYKITEKSQAVAFWCDPISGHATLYWYRQILGQGPELLVQFQDESVVDDSQLPKDRFSAERLKGVDSTLKIQPAELGDSAMYLCASTERDRFVEGSNQPQHFGDGTRLSIL.

This clonotype was seen many times. The rearrangement links TRBV6-5 to TRBJ2-7; 9 positions agree with TRBD1. Germline loops: CDR1 MNHEY, CDR2 SVGAGI. This CDR3 region has 14 residues. Germline trimming cut 6 bases from V and 2 bases from J; bases unmatched to any gene: 5. Written as DNA, the CDR3 is TGTGCCAGCAGCAAGGACAGGGGAACCTACGAGCAGTACTTC. It specifies CASSKDRGTYEQYF.

This clonotype was observed a few times. The gene calls are TRBV7-8 and TRBJ2-7; possibly TRBD1 for D (5 bases). Trimming shortened V by 6 bases and J by 3 bases, and 18 bases separated the two germline ends. CDR3 size: 15 residues. CDR1 SGHVS and CDR2 FQNEAQ come from the germline V gene. This CDR3 reads CASSPLRGGSYEQYF. CDR3 coding DNA: TGTGCCAGCAGTCCTCTAAGGGGCGGAAGCTACGAGCAGTACTTC.

This clonotype was detected ten times or more. The chain is built from TRBV19 and TRBJ1-5, with D perhaps matching TRBD1 (5 bases). CDR3 size: 16 residues. The germline V gene has CDR1 LNHDA and CDR2 SQIVND (reference sequence). V was shortened by 10 bases and J by 2 bases, with 21 bases between the two germline ends. Here the CDR3 reads CATGRDGGMGNQPQHF. In nucleotides, the CDR3 is TGTGCCACCGGACGGGACGGGGGAATGGGCAATCAGCCCCAGCATTTT.

This clonotype was observed many times. The chain combines TRBV27 with TRBJ2-5, with D possibly TRBD1 on 6 matching bases. Trimming took off 5 bases at V and 3 bases at J, with 16 bases between the two ends. This CDR3 has 15 residues. CDR1 and CDR2 (germline): MNHEY, SMNVEV (reference sequence). CDR3 in DNA: TGTGCCAGCAGTCCAACAGGGTTGCTCGAAGAGACCCAGTACTTC. Protein sequence: CASSPTGLLEETQYF.

The rearrangement uses TRBV5-1 and TRBJ2-6; D is perhaps TRBD1 or TRBD2 (5 bases each). Trimming shortened V by 2 bases and J by 1 base, and 10 bases separated the two germline ends. CDR1 and CDR2 from the germline V gene are SGHRS and YFSETQ. The length of the CDR3 is 16 residues. This chain's CDR3 is CASSFGTVSGANVLTF. The CDR3 DNA sequence: TGCGCCAGCAGCTTTGGGACCGTTTCTGGGGCCAACGTCCTGACTTTC.

This sequence joins TRBV12-5 and TRBJ2-2; D is perhaps TRBD1 (6 bases). Deletions cut 5 bases from V and 5 bases from J, with 15 bases between. The CDR3 runs to 15 residues. Germline values: CDR1 LGHNT, CDR2 FRNRAP. The CDR3 sequence is CASGVPGQRTGELFF. In nucleotides, the CDR3 is TGTGCTAGTGGTGTACCGGGACAAAGGACCGGGGAGCTGTTTTTT.

This clonotype has just a few counts. The chain uses TRBV20-1 and TRBJ1-5; D is undetermined. The CDR3 has 16 residues. CDR1 and CDR2 (germline): DFQATT, SNEGSKA (reference sequence). V was shortened by 0 bases and J by 4 bases, with 16 bases between the two germline ends. This CDR3 reads CSARDPLDLPNQPQHF. The CDR3 nucleotides are TGCAGTGCTAGAGATCCCCTAGACCTGCCGAATCAGCCCCAGCATTTT.

This sequence joins TRBV29-1 and TRBJ2-4; the match to TRBD1 covers 9 bases. The CDR3 extends over 14 amino acids. V shed 6 bases and J 6 bases; nucleotides not matched to a gene: 9. Germline V gene data show CDR1 as SQVTM and CDR2 as ANQGSEA. The CDR3 DNA follows: TGCAGCGTCCGGGACAGGGTTGGTTCAAACATTCAGTACTTC. As protein: CSVRDRVGSNIQYF.

In its sample, this clonotype was seen once. The genes are TRBV5-6 and TRBJ1-6; the match to TRBD1 covers 9 bases. CDR3 length: 15 amino acids. CDR1 is SGHDT and CDR2 is YYEEEE in the germline V gene. The J segment lost 8 bases and the V segment lost 4 bases, leaving 7 bases of the junction unmatched. CDR3 DNA: TGTGCCAGCAGCATCGGACAGGGGTTGGATTCACCCCTCCACTTT. This encodes CASSIGQGLDSPLHF.

The gene calls are TRBV12-3 or TRBV12-4 and TRBJ2-2; possibly TRBD2 for D (6 bases). CDR3 length: 16 amino acids. V was pared by 4 bases and J by 4 bases, with 16 bases between. CDR3 coding DNA: TGTGCCAGCAGTTCCCGTCTGGGGACTTCCACCGGGGAGCTGTTTTTT. Protein sequence: CASSSRLGTSTGELFF.

This clonotype was detected a few times. A much bigger clone sits one base away, suggesting this may be a read error. The chain recombines TRBV27 with TRBJ2-7; D is possibly TRBD1 or TRBD2 (5 bases each). Germline-derived CDR1 and CDR2 are MNHEY and SMNVEV (reference sequence). The V end lost 9 bases, the J end lost 0 bases, and 12 bases lay between the germline ends. The CDR3 consists of 13 residues. CDR3 region: CASWGMDSYEQYF. In DNA form, the CDR3 reads TGTGCCAGTTGGGGGATGGACTCCTACGAGCAGTACTTC.

The rearrangement links TRBV27 to TRBJ2-7; the D is unclear. The germline CDR1 and CDR2 sequences are MNHEY and SMNVEV (reference sequence). Deletions cut 4 bases from V and 4 bases from J, with 11 bases between. CDR3 length: 13 amino acids. DNA for the CDR3: TGTGCCAGCAGTTCCATAGATACGTACGAGCAGTACTTC. Its protein is CASSSIDTYEQYF.

V usage is TRBV7-3 and J usage is TRBJ2-2; no reliable D call. Germline loops: CDR1 SGHTA, CDR2 FQGTGA. This CDR3 is built from 17 residues. V lost 1 base and J lost 0, with 12 bases in between. The CDR3 region has the DNA TGTGCCAGCAGCTTAATCCCTGCACCTTCGAACACCGGGGAGCTGTTTTTT. It codes for CASSLIPAPSNTGELFF.

This clonotype was counted at least ten times. The genes are TRBV7-2 and TRBJ2-7; perhaps TRBD1 as D (6 bases). Germline CDR1 SGHTA, CDR2 FQGNSA. The CDR3 is 13 residues long. Trimming left V 6 bases short and J 5 bases short, with 14 bases between. The CDR3 bases are TGTGCCAGCAGTTCAGGGGTAGTCCACGAGCAGTACTTC. Protein product: CASSSGVVHEQYF.

J is TRBJ2-5 and V is TRBV28; the D gene is possibly TRBD2 (5 bases). The CDR3 extends over 15 amino acids. V lost 2 bases, J lost 1 base, and 11 bases lay in between. Germline V gives CDR1 MDHEN, CDR2 SYDVKM. The CDR3 DNA reads as TGTGCCAGCAGTTTAGATGAGGGAGCCCAAGAGACCCAGTACTTC. Its protein is CASSLDEGAQETQYF.

Ten or more counts support this clonotype. V gene TRBV20-1 combines with J gene TRBJ1-2, with D possibly TRBD1 on 6 matching bases. CDR3 size: 15 residues. The germline CDR1 and CDR2 sequences are DFQATT and SNEGSKA (reference sequence). Trimming left V 3 bases short and J 0 bases short, with 14 bases between. For the CDR3, the DNA is TGCAGTGCTAGCGTGACAGGAGATACTAACTATGGCTACACCTTC. Translated, it gives CSASVTGDTNYGYTF.

This clonotype was detected many times. This may arise from a read error, as a much more abundant clone is one base away. V and J are TRBV12-5 and TRBJ2-5, with TRBD1 matching 7 bases. In germline, CDR1 is LGHNT, CDR2 FRNRAP. This CDR3 region has 12 residues. The CDR3 DNA reads TGTGCTAGTGGTACAGGGGTGGAGACCCAGTGCTTC. Translated: CASGTGVETQCF.

This clonotype came up many times. J is TRBJ2-2 and V is TRBV2, with TRBD1 matching 7 bases. The CDR3 contains 16 residues. Germline loops: CDR1 SNHLY, CDR2 FYNNEI. With 2 bases clipped from V and 0 bases from J, the junction kept 3 bases outside the gene matches. This CDR3 reads CASSERGQTNTGELFF. Here the CDR3 DNA reads TGTGCCAGCAGTGAAAGGGGACAGACGAACACCGGGGAGCTGTTTTTT.

This chain uses TRBV15 with TRBJ2-7, with 11 bases aligning to TRBD1. Trimming at V came to 3 bases and at J to 1 base, leaving 11 bases not matched to a gene. This CDR3 is 18 amino acids long. In germline, CDR1 is LNHNV, CDR2 YYDKDF (reference sequence). The CDR3 loop reads CATSSHRDRGIPSYEQYF. In DNA form, the CDR3 reads TGTGCCACCAGCAGCCACCGGGACAGGGGGATACCATCCTACGAGCAGTACTTC.

The gene calls are TRBV4-2 and TRBJ1-2; no clear D. Germline assignment: CDR1 LGHNA and CDR2 YNFKEQ. CDR3 size: 16 residues. Deletions cut 1 base from V and 5 bases from J, with 17 bases between. The CDR3 loop is CASSQVAGERIYGYTF. The CDR3 DNA reads as TGTGCCAGCAGCCAAGTGGCCGGAGAAAGAATTTATGGCTACACCTTC.

The CDR3 DNA follows: TGTGCCACCAGCATCACCGGGACAGGGAATGGCTACACCTTC. Amino acids: CATSITGTGNGYTF. The rearrangement links TRBV15 to TRBJ1-2; 9 bases are a match to TRBD1. Trimming took 4 bases from V and 6 from J; bases not matched to a gene: 6. Germline CDR1 is LNHNV and CDR2 is YYDKDF (reference sequence). The CDR3 loop spans 14 amino acids.

This clonotype showed up many times. The rearrangement uses TRBV27 and TRBJ1-2; D is undetermined. Per the germline V gene, CDR1 is MNHEY and CDR2 is SMNVEV (reference sequence). V was cut by 6 bases and J by 7 bases, with 18 bases left in between. This CDR3 has 14 amino acids. The CDR3 nucleotides are TGTGCCAGCAGCCTGAGTGGGCAGTTTGGTGGCTACACCTTC. Translation: CASSLSGQFGGYTF.

This clonotype was seen ten or more times. The chain links TRBV6-2 or TRBV6-3 to TRBJ2-3; 9 nucleotides line up with TRBD2. Germline assignment: CDR1 MNHEY and CDR2 SVGEGT. This CDR3 region has 15 residues. With V trimmed by 4 bases and J by 4 bases, 6 bases remained unmatched. The CDR3 bases are TGTGCCAGCAGTTTCGCGGGGGGGCCAGCAGATACGCAGTATTTT. It translates to CASSFAGGPADTQYF.

This clonotype was seen repeatedly, ten times or more. This chain connects TRBV19 to TRBJ1-2, with D perhaps TRBD1 (5 bases). The CDR3 is made up of 17 amino acids. Germline V gene sequence: CDR1 LNHDA, CDR2 SQIVND (reference sequence). Trimming cost V 2 bases and J 2 bases, with 18 bases left between them. The CDR3 here is CASSILYLGEVNYGYTF. In DNA form, the CDR3 reads TGTGCCAGTAGTATATTGTACCTGGGGGAGGTGAACTATGGCTACACCTTC. The full variable domain, completed using reference TRBV19 and TRBJ1-2, is DGGITQSPKYLFRKEGQNVTLSCEQNLNHDAMYWYRQDPGQGLRLIYYSQIVNDFQKGDIAEGYSVSREKKESFPLTVTSAQKNPTAFYLCASSILYLGEVNYGYTFGSGTRLTVV.

The rearrangement joins TRBV12-3 or TRBV12-4 to TRBJ2-5; D is uncertain. The CDR3 totals 13 residues. Trimming cost V 4 bases and J 5 bases, with 11 bases left between them. CDR3 amino acids: CASSSNLGETQYF. The CDR3, as DNA: TGTGCCAGCAGTTCCAACCTAGGGGAGACCCAGTACTTC.